This TCR beta chain derives from a study of T-cell reconstitution after alpha-beta-depleted transplantation in children. Unique molecular identifiers were built into the TCRbeta library. TCRdb reanalysed the PCR reads using MiXCR and keeps one entry per CDR3 protein. The sample holds 500,000 to 600,000 distinct CDR3 sequences, approximately 16% seen once. Germline-derived CDR1 and CDR2 are ENHRY and SYGVKD. The CDR3 has 16 residues. Trimming cost V 4 bases and J 7 bases; bases outside gene matches: 8. The TCR was taken from a human donor who donated a stem cell graft to a child with acute lymphoblastic leukemia. Sequencing was performed on PBMCs from the stem cell graft donor, taken from the stem cell graft. The V call is TRBV10-3, the J call TRBJ2-1; 12 bases match TRBD2. The DNA for the CDR3 is TGTGCCATCAGTGCACCGGGACTAGCGGGCACTAATGAGCAGTTCTTC. Translating it yields CAISAPGLAGTNEQFF.